Below, 32 T cell receptor beta chains from the same sample are listed, as sequenced in a study of T-cell reconstitution after alpha-beta-depleted transplantation in children. The TCRbeta library incorporated unique molecular identifiers. TCRdb reprocessed the PCR reads with MiXCR, giving one entry per CDR3 protein. The table includes about 200,000 distinct CDR3 sequences, approximately 6.3% detected once. The source was PBMCs, collected before TCRalphabeta/CD19-depleted stem cell transplant. The receptors shown here come from a boy between 2 and 10 years old with acute lymphoblastic leukemia, due to receive a stem cell transplant.

There are many counts of this clonotype. The rearrangement links TRBV28 to TRBJ2-5; 7 positions match TRBD2. CDR3 length: 16 residues. CDR1 and CDR2 from the germline V gene are MDHEN and SYDVKM. Losses at the gene ends were 5 bases for V and 8 bases for J; bases not matched to a gene: 17. The CDR3 region has the DNA TGTGCCAGCAGTCCGACCGGACTAGTTCGGGAAAGAACCCAGTACTTC. Translating gives CASSPTGLVRERTQYF.

Here the CDR3 DNA reads TGTGCCAGCAGTCGGGACAGGGTGCGCGGCTACACCTTC. Translation: CASSRDRVRGYTF. The J gene is TRBJ1-2, the V gene TRBV28; 9 bases match TRBD1. V shed 5 bases and J 8 bases; nucleotides not matched to a gene: 6. Germline lookup yields CDR1 MDHEN and CDR2 SYDVKM. This CDR3 has 13 residues.

This rearrangement joins TRBV20-1 to TRBJ2-7, with D tentatively TRBD2 (6 bases). Germline V gene sequence: CDR1 DFQATT, CDR2 SNEGSKA (reference sequence). V lost 0 bases, J lost 3 bases, and 24 bases lay in between. This CDR3 has 18 residues. The chain's CDR3 is CSARDFRKNGGIDYEQYF. CDR3 sequence (DNA): TGCAGTGCTAGAGATTTCCGCAAGAACGGGGGTATTGACTACGAGCAGTACTTC.

This clonotype was counted at least ten times. CDR3 sequence: CASSQAGVPTDTQYF. Here the CDR3 DNA reads TGCGCCAGCAGCCAAGCGGGAGTCCCCACAGATACGCAGTATTTT. The V gene is TRBV4-3, the J gene TRBJ2-3; D perhaps matches TRBD2 (6 bases). This CDR3 has 15 residues. Germline V gives CDR1 LGHNA, CDR2 YSLEER. V was trimmed by 1 base and J by 2 bases, leaving 10 bases between them.

This clonotype occurred many times. The chain couples TRBV7-2 to TRBJ2-5, with D perhaps TRBD1 (5 bases). This CDR3 region has 16 residues. Trimming cost V 1 base and J 2 bases, with 14 bases left between them. The germline gives CDR1 SGHTA, CDR2 FQGNSA. CDR3 in amino acids: CASSLVGVKGQETQYF. In nucleotides, the CDR3 is TGTGCCAGCAGCTTAGTGGGCGTAAAGGGGCAAGAGACCCAGTACTTC.

Note on this clonotype: One base away lies a much larger clone, so this may be a sequencing read error. V usage is TRBV15 and J usage is TRBJ1-3, with a tentative D call TRBD1 (5 bases). This CDR3 spans 15 amino acids. Germline V CDR1 and CDR2: LNHNV, YYDKDF (reference sequence). V lost 5 bases and J 2 bases, leaving 13 bases between the germline ends. CDR3 in DNA: TGTGCCACCAGCGACCAGACAGAGGCTGGAAACACCATATATTTT. Translating it yields CATSDQTEAGNTIYF.

This clonotype was detected ten times or more. The V and J genes are TRBV28 and TRBJ2-1; D may be TRBD2 (7 bases). Per the germline V gene, CDR1 is MDHEN and CDR2 is SYDVKM. The CDR3 length is 15 residues. The germline V and J ends were trimmed by 6 bases and 2 bases, with 14 bases remaining between them. CDR3 in amino acids: CASSVGGTTYNEQFF. The CDR3 bases are TGTGCCAGCAGCGTCGGGGGGACAACCTACAATGAGCAGTTCTTC. Full variable domain (remainder filled in from reference TRBV28 and TRBJ2-1): DVKVTQSSRYLVKRTGEKVFLECVQDMDHENMFWYRQDPGLGLRLIYFSYDVKMKEKGDIPEGYSVSREKKERFSLILESASTNQTSMYLCASSVGGTTYNEQFFGPGTRLTVL.

Only one count was recorded for this clonotype. This may be a read error, as it is one base from a much larger clone. The chain employs TRBV5-5 and TRBJ2-1, with D perhaps being TRBD1 or TRBD2 (6 bases each). V lost 3 bases, J lost 5 bases, and 15 bases lay in between. The germline V gene encodes CDR1 SGHKS and CDR2 YYEKEE (reference sequence). This CDR3 has 15 amino acids. The CDR3 DNA reads as TGTGCCAGCAGCTACGGGGGACAACAAAACAATGAGCAGTTCTTC. As protein: CASSYGGQQNNEQFF.

The chain carries TRBV7-2 and TRBJ1-3; 9 nucleotides agree with TRBD1. With 5 bases clipped from V and 3 bases from J, the junction kept 11 bases outside the gene matches. This CDR3 has 17 amino acids. Germline V gene data show CDR1 as SGHTA and CDR2 as FQGNSA. The CDR3 loop is CASSRRTGQGIGNTIYF. The DNA of the CDR3 is TGTGCCAGCAGCCGGAGAACGGGACAGGGAATTGGAAACACCATATATTTT.

This clonotype occurred many times. This rearrangement joins TRBV9 to TRBJ1-1; no clear D. The CDR3 covers 14 residues. CDR1 SGDLS and CDR2 YYNGEE come from the germline V gene. The V and J ends lost 0 bases and 1 base respectively, with 7 bases between them. Written as DNA, the CDR3 is TGTGCCAGCAGCGTAGAAGGAAGGAACACTGAAGCTTTCTTT. Protein product: CASSVEGRNTEAFF.

The chain recombines TRBV3-1 with TRBJ2-7, with 8 positions matching TRBD1. The germline gives CDR1 LGHDT, CDR2 YNNKEL (reference sequence). After removal of 11 bases from V and 4 bases from J, the junction contained 25 bases not matched to a gene. This CDR3 comprises 18 residues. The CDR3 spells CACCPHRGLSPLPYEQYF. In nucleotides, the CDR3 is TGTGCCTGCTGTCCTCACAGGGGGTTATCCCCTCTCCCTTACGAGCAGTACTTC.

This clonotype was seen a handful of times. The CDR3 spells CASSFDGNYEQYF. CDR3 DNA sequence: TGTGCCAGCAGCTTTGACGGGAATTACGAGCAGTACTTC. The chain is built from TRBV7-3 and TRBJ2-7; tentatively, D is TRBD2 (5 bases). This CDR3 has 13 residues. Trimming shortened V by 3 bases and J by 4 bases, and 10 bases separated the two germline ends. Germline CDR1 reads SGHTA; CDR2 reads FQGTGA.

The chain joins TRBV2 to TRBJ2-1, with D possibly matching TRBD2 (7 bases). Germline assignment: CDR1 SNHLY and CDR2 FYNNEI. CDR3 length equals 19 residues. Between the trimmed V and J ends, which lost 4 bases and 0 bases, there was a span of 22 bases. The CDR3 loop is CASSGPTDGGASSYNEQFF. The CDR3 DNA is TGTGCCAGCAGTGGCCCGACAGATGGGGGGGCCAGCTCCTACAATGAGCAGTTCTTC. The complete variable domain, with remaining parts taken from reference TRBV2 and TRBJ2-1, reads EPEVTQTPSHQVTQMGQEVILRCVPISNHLYFYWYRQILGQKVEFLVSFYNNEISEKSEIFDDQFSVERPDGSNFTLKIRSTKLEDSAMYFCASSGPTDGGASSYNEQFFGPGTRLTVL.

The rearrangement links TRBV20-1 to TRBJ1-1, with 10 bases identical to TRBD1. Per the germline V gene, CDR1 is DFQATT and CDR2 is SNEGSKA (reference sequence). The CDR3 runs 16 residues. V was clipped by 0 bases and J by 6 bases; unmatched bases: 10. The CDR3 region is CSARDLGRTGGAEAFF. CDR3 nucleotides: TGCAGTGCTAGAGATTTGGGACGGACAGGGGGGGCTGAAGCTTTCTTT.

Only a few counts were recorded for this clonotype. The chain couples TRBV12-3 or TRBV12-4 to TRBJ1-1; D not resolved. Trimming shortened V by 6 bases and J by 4 bases, and 15 bases separated the two germline ends. The CDR3 covers 14 residues. DNA of the CDR3: TGTGCCAGCAGCCTACTGGTGGCCGCCACTGAAGCTTTCTTT. Its protein is CASSLLVAATEAFF.

This clonotype has just a few counts. The chain joins TRBV6-2 or TRBV6-3 to TRBJ2-3; D is possibly TRBD2 (6 bases). The CDR3 runs 17 residues. Germline loops: CDR1 MNHEY, CDR2 SVGEGT. The V end was cut by 0 bases, the J end by 4 bases, with 17 bases between. CDR3 DNA sequence: TGTGCCAGCAGTTACTCGGTAGGAGGGCAGTATCCAGATACGCAGTATTTT. It is translated as CASSYSVGGQYPDTQYF.

This clonotype was observed a few times. The chain couples TRBV7-9 to TRBJ2-7, with TRBD1 matching 7 bases. The CDR3 covers 16 residues. Trimming cost V 3 bases and J 5 bases; bases outside gene matches: 13. Germline CDR1 is SEHNR and CDR2 is FQNEAQ (reference sequence). Here the CDR3 reads CASSLSPLTGFHEQYF. The CDR3 DNA reads TGTGCCAGCAGCTTGAGCCCCCTGACAGGGTTCCACGAGCAGTACTTC. The entire variable domain, with the rest obtained from reference TRBV7-9 and TRBJ2-7, is as follows: DTGVSQNPRHKITKRGQNVTFRCDPISEHNRLYWYRQTLGQGPEFLTYFQNEAQLEKSRLLSDRFSAERPKGSFSTLEIQRTEQGDSAMYLCASSLSPLTGFHEQYFGPGTRLTVT.

This clonotype was seen repeatedly, ten times or more. The chain combines TRBV29-1 with TRBJ1-1; 7 bases fit TRBD1. Looked up from germline, CDR1 is SQVTM and CDR2 is ANQGSEA. The CDR3 runs to 13 residues. V gave up 7 bases and J gave up 1 base; unmatched junction bases: 6. The CDR3 coding sequence is TGCAGCGCCAGGGGACAGCAGAACACTGAAGCTTTCTTT. It yields the protein CSARGQQNTEAFF.

This clonotype was seen ten or more times. The chain recombines TRBV20-1 with TRBJ2-3; D could derive from TRBD1 or TRBD2 (6 bases each). The CDR3 spans 18 residues. Germline CDR1 reads DFQATT; CDR2 reads SNEGSKA (reference sequence). Trimming stripped 0 bases from V and 3 bases from J, with 22 bases between. The CDR3 sequence is CSARDPGHEGGLTDTQYF. As DNA, the CDR3 is TGCAGTGCTAGAGATCCCGGGCACGAGGGGGGCTTAACAGATACGCAGTATTTT.

V gene TRBV20-1 combines with J gene TRBJ1-5; no firm D call. The length of the CDR3 is 13 residues. Between the trimmed V and J ends, which lost 6 bases and 3 bases, there was a span of 12 bases. Germline V gives CDR1 DFQATT, CDR2 SNEGSKA (reference sequence). DNA for the CDR3: TGCAGTGCAAGCCCCAGAGACAATCAGCCCCAGCATTTT. It encodes CSASPRDNQPQHF.

This clonotype was observed many times. This chain uses TRBV7-6 with TRBJ2-3; TRBD1 aligns across 8 bases. Germline trimming cut 2 bases from V and 4 bases from J; bases unmatched to any gene: 8. Germline V gives CDR1 SGHVS, CDR2 FNYEAQ. The CDR3 is 16 amino acids. The CDR3 sequence is CASSLISGQGADTQYF. CDR3 coding DNA: TGTGCCAGCAGCTTAATCTCCGGACAGGGTGCAGATACGCAGTATTTT.

This clonotype was counted ten times or more. This chain uses TRBV12-3 or TRBV12-4 with TRBJ2-1; D remains ambiguous. This CDR3 is 13 amino acids long. The V and J ends lost 4 bases and 5 bases respectively, with 9 bases between them. CDR3 in amino acids: CASSSTGNNEQFF. DNA for the CDR3: TGTGCCAGCAGTTCGACTGGTAACAATGAGCAGTTCTTC.

Only a few counts were recorded for this clonotype. The rearrangement uses TRBV20-1 and TRBJ1-2, with D possibly TRBD1 on 5 matching bases. This CDR3 is 15 amino acids long. The ends were cut back, 1 base at V and 7 bases at J, with 19 bases in the middle. Germline V gives CDR1 DFQATT, CDR2 SNEGSKA (reference sequence). CDR3 in amino acids: CSARGGAGLKGGYTF. CDR3 nucleotide sequence: TGCAGTGCTAGAGGTGGGGCAGGCCTAAAGGGTGGCTACACCTTC.

This clonotype was detected ten times or more. The chain carries TRBV6-5 and TRBJ2-7, with D possibly TRBD1 on 5 matching bases. There are 15 residues in the CDR3. V dropped 0 bases and J dropped 9 bases, with 18 bases sitting between them. The germline CDR1 and CDR2 sequences are MNHEY and SVGAGI. The CDR3 spells CASSYSNLGPVGQYF. CDR3 nucleotide sequence: TGTGCCAGCAGTTACTCCAATCTGGGGCCCGTGGGGCAGTACTTC.

This clonotype was counted only a few times. The CDR3 DNA is TGTGCCACCAGCACCCTGGACGGGGGGTGGGGGGCCAAAAACATTCAGTACTTC. Its protein product is CATSTLDGGWGAKNIQYF. The chain joins TRBV15 to TRBJ2-4; 7 nucleotides line up with TRBD2. The germline gives CDR1 LNHNV, CDR2 YYDKDF (reference sequence). CDR3 length equals 18 residues. V lost 4 bases to trimming and J lost 1 base; unmatched junction nucleotides: 13.

This clonotype was detected many times. The chain uses TRBV10-3 and TRBJ1-1; D might be TRBD1 (6 bases). CDR1 is ENHRY, CDR2 SYGVKD, per germline. Trimming left V 3 bases short and J 3 bases short, with 14 bases between. This CDR3 has 15 residues. CDR3 region: CAISESQGEDTEAFF. CDR3 nucleotide sequence: TGTGCCATCAGTGAATCACAGGGTGAGGACACTGAAGCTTTCTTT.

At least ten counts were recorded for this clonotype. The gene calls are TRBV11-3 and TRBJ2-4; no definite D call. V was clipped by 0 bases and J by 7 bases, with 4 bases between them. The CDR3 is 12 amino acids. The V gene's germline CDR1 is SGHNT and CDR2 YENEEA. The CDR3 DNA is TGTGCCAGCAGCTTAGAGCAGAACATTCAGTACTTC. It is translated as CASSLEQNIQYF.

The gene calls are TRBV27 and TRBJ1-6; D not certain. V lost 0 bases to trimming and J lost 8 bases, with 8 bases between them. There are 14 residues in the CDR3. The germline CDR1 and CDR2 sequences are MNHEY and SMNVEV (reference sequence). CDR3 in amino acids: CASSLSPTDSPLHF. CDR3 coding DNA: TGTGCCAGCAGTTTATCTCCGACGGATTCACCCCTCCACTTT.

At least ten counts were recorded for this clonotype. The chain joins TRBV4-2 to TRBJ2-5; no clear D. Trimming took off 0 bases at V and 2 bases at J, with 7 bases between the two ends. The germline V gene encodes CDR1 LGHNA and CDR2 YNFKEQ. The CDR3 is 14 residues long. The CDR3, as DNA: TGTGCCAGCAGCCAAGAATCCCGACAAGAGACCCAGTACTTC. Protein product: CASSQESRQETQYF.

The gene calls are TRBV11-2 and TRBJ1-4, with TRBD1 as a possible D gene (6 bases). V lost 7 bases and J lost 5, with 14 bases in between. CDR1 and CDR2 (germline): SGHAT, FQNNGV. There are 14 residues in the CDR3. CDR3 amino acids: CASTKRDINEKLFF. CDR3 nucleotide sequence: TGTGCCAGCACCAAGAGGGACATAAATGAAAAACTGTTTTTT.

The chain links TRBV14 to TRBJ2-7, with TRBD2 identical over 11 bases. V dropped 1 base and J dropped 4; count of bases not matched to a gene: 6. Germline CDR1 reads SGHDN; CDR2 reads FVKESK. The CDR3 length is 16 residues. The CDR3 region is CASSQGLAGIGYEQYF. In DNA form, the CDR3 reads TGTGCCAGCAGCCAAGGACTAGCGGGGATTGGTTACGAGCAGTACTTC.

This clonotype was observed at least ten times. The chain combines TRBV20-1 with TRBJ1-5, with D uncertain. The V and J ends lost 1 base and 5 bases respectively, with 15 bases between them. Germline CDR1 reads DFQATT; CDR2 reads SNEGSKA (reference sequence). The CDR3 contains 15 residues. The CDR3 region has the DNA TGCAGTGCTAGAGGTACCCTCGCAGGAGATCAGCCCCAGCATTTT. Its translation is CSARGTLAGDQPQHF.